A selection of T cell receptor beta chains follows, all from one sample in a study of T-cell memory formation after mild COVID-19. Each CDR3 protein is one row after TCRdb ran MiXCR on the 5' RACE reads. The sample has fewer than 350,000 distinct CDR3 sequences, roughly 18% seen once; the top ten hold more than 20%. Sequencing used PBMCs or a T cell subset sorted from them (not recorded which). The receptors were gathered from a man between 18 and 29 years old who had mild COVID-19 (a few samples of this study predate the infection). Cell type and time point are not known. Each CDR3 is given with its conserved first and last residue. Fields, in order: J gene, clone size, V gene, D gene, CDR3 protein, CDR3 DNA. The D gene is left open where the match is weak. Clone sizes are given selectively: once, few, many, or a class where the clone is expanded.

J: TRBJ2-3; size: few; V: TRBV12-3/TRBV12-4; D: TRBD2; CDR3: CASSLIAGPTDTQYF; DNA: TGTGCCAGCAGTTTAATAGCGGGGCCCACAGATACGCAGTATTTT
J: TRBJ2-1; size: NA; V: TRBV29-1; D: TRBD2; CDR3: CSAGGTAIYNEQFF; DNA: TGCAGCGCCGGGGGGACCGCGATCTACAATGAGCAGTTCTTC
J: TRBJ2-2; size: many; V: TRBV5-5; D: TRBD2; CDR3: CATGGGANTGELFF; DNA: TGTGCCACTGGGGGAGGGGCGAACACCGGGGAGCTGTTTTTT
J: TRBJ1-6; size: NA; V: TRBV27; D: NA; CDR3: CASSFTPPNSPLHF; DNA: TGTGCCAGCAGTTTTACCCCGCCGAATTCACCCCTCCACTTT
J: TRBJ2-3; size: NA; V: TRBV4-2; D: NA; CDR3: CASSQRTRTVDTQYF; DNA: TGTGCCAGCAGCCAACGTACCAGAACAGTAGATACGCAGTATTTT
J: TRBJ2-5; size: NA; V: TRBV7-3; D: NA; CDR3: CASSLYQGSWETQYF; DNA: TGTGCCAGCAGCTTATACCAGGGGAGCTGGGAGACCCAGTACTTC
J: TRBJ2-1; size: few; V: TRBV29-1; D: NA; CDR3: CSVEGPKYPWTANNEQFF; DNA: TGCAGCGTTGAGGGTCCCAAATATCCATGGACAGCCAACAATGAGCAGTTCTTC
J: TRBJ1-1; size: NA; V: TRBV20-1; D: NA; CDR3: CSASVGFRNTEAFF; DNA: TGCAGTGCTAGCGTGGGATTTAGGAACACTGAAGCTTTCTTT
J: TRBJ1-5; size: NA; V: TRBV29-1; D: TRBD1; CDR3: CSVVWDRENQPQHF; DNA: TGCAGCGTGGTATGGGACAGGGAAAATCAGCCCCAGCATTTT
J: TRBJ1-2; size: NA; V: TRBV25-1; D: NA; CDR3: CASSERTVLYGYTF; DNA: TGTGCCAGCAGTGAGAGGACAGTTTTATATGGCTACACCTTC